The 12 T cell receptor beta chains below all came from one sample that was sequenced in a study of blood T cells in healthy people across ages. Primed by a sample-barcoded 5' primer and a J-beta primer mix, a second PCR proceeded for 7 to 11 cycles. In TCRdb, the 5' RACE reads were re-called with MiXCR into one record per CDR3 protein. The sample holds around 1.5 million distinct CDR3 sequences, about 31% seen once. The sequenced material came from blood. Receptors originate from a woman aged 25 to 39 in good health.

V and J are TRBV12-3 or TRBV12-4 and TRBJ2-5, with D possibly being TRBD1 or TRBD2 (5 bases each). Near its end, the DNA agrees better with TRBJ2-7, so the J call may be wrong. This CDR3 comprises 14 residues. The CDR3 spells CASSSDSRADEQYF. CDR3 in DNA: TGTGCCAGCAGTTCCGACAGTAGAGCGGACGAGCAGTACTTC.

This clonotype was observed a few times. The V call is TRBV7-9, the J call TRBJ2-7; D may be TRBD1 (6 bases). This CDR3 is built from 13 residues. The V end was cut by 6 bases, the J end by 6 bases, with 15 bases between. Germline lookup yields CDR1 SEHNR and CDR2 FQNEAQ (reference sequence). CDR3 coding DNA: TGTGCCAGCAGTTTCAGGGGATCTGGCGAGCAGTACTTC. Translating gives CASSFRGSGEQYF.

The rearrangement joins TRBV27 to TRBJ1-5, with TRBD1 matching over 7 bases. V dropped 5 bases and J dropped 7; count of bases not matched to a gene: 17. There are 17 residues in the CDR3. Germline lookup yields CDR1 MNHEY and CDR2 SMNVEV (reference sequence). The CDR3 DNA reads as TGTGCCAGCAGTAAACAAACCCTAAACAGGGGAGGACAGCCCCAGCATTTT. Its translation is CASSKQTLNRGGQPQHF.

This chain links TRBV15 with TRBJ1-5, with no clear D. CDR1 and CDR2 from the germline V gene are LNHNV and YYDKDF (reference sequence). V was trimmed by 2 bases and J by 0 bases, leaving 11 bases between them. CDR3 length: 16 amino acids. CDR3 DNA sequence: TGTGCCACCAGCAGAAGTACAGAGAATAGCAATCAGCCCCAGCATTTT. Translated: CATSRSTENSNQPQHF.

This clonotype was observed a handful of times. An end of the junction does not agree with germline; a read error may underlie this. The chain recombines TRBV12-3 or TRBV12-4 with TRBJ2-2, with 8 bases identical to TRBD1. CDR3 length equals 15 residues. The CDR3 sequence is CVSSFLGTGAGELFF. The CDR3 nucleotides are TGTGTCAGCAGTTTTCTCGGGACAGGAGCCGGGGAGCTGTTTTTT.

Remarks on this clonotype: One junction end disagrees with the germline gene, perhaps due to a read error. J is TRBJ2-6 and V is TRBV20-1; TRBD2 matches at 10 bases. The CDR3 loop spans 17 amino acids. Germline CDR1 and CDR2: DFQATT and SNEGSKA (reference sequence). The CDR3 DNA is TGCAGTGCGACTACTCTAGCGGGAGTTTCTGGGGCCAACGCCCTGACTTTC. Translation: CSATTLAGVSGANALTF.

The genes are TRBV6-5 and TRBJ2-2; D gene ambiguous. Germline loops: CDR1 MNHEY, CDR2 SVGAGI. V lost 4 bases and J 7 bases, leaving 13 bases between the germline ends. This CDR3 has 14 amino acids. The CDR3 DNA follows: TGTGCCAGCAGTTCCTATGACTCGTTCGGGGAGCTGTTTTTT. This encodes CASSSYDSFGELFF.

This rearrangement joins TRBV30 to TRBJ2-3; D is possibly TRBD2 (5 bases). Germline V CDR1 and CDR2: GTSNPN, SVGIG (reference sequence). The CDR3 runs 15 residues. V lost 2 bases, J lost 2 bases, and 14 bases lay in between. The CDR3 loop reads CAWSKIRGSTDTQYF. The CDR3 nucleotides are TGTGCCTGGAGTAAGATTCGAGGGTCCACAGATACGCAGTATTTT.

Only a few counts were recorded for this clonotype. The CDR3 nucleotides read TGTGCCAGCAGCTCGCTTTACGGGCACCAGTACTTC. It is translated as CASSSLYGHQYF. This chain links TRBV6-6 with TRBJ2-5, with D unresolved. CDR3 size: 12 residues. Trimming stripped 6 bases from V and 10 bases from J, with 15 bases between. Per the germline V gene, CDR1 is MNHNY and CDR2 is SVGAGI (reference sequence).

A remark on this clonotype: This may be a read error, as it is one base from a much larger clone. V and J are TRBV29-1 and TRBJ1-2; the D is unclear. The CDR3 totals 17 residues. CDR1 SQVTM and CDR2 ANQGSEA come from the germline V gene. CDR3 loop: CGAPTAEPGRTHYGYTF. The CDR3 DNA sequence: TGCGGCGCCCCAACTGCCGAGCCGGGCAGGACCCACTATGGCTACACCTTC.

This clonotype was seen just once. J is TRBJ2-7 and V is TRBV11-2; D possibly corresponds to TRBD1 (5 bases). This CDR3 is 13 amino acids long. The germline V gene has CDR1 SGHAT and CDR2 FQNNGV. Trimming took off 3 bases at V and 7 bases at J, with 13 bases between the two ends. The CDR3 nucleotides read TGTGCCAGCAGCTTTGACAAACAGGTTGAGCAGTACTTC. As protein: CASSFDKQVEQYF.

This chain links TRBV10-3 with TRBJ2-1, with TRBD2 matching 13 bases. Trimming cost V 3 bases and J 7 bases; bases outside gene matches: 6. CDR1 is ENHRY, CDR2 SYGVKD, per germline. CDR3 length equals 16 residues. The CDR3 DNA sequence: TGTGCCATCAGTGAAATACTAGCGGGAGGGGGGAATGAGCAGTTCTTC. Translation: CAISEILAGGGNEQFF.